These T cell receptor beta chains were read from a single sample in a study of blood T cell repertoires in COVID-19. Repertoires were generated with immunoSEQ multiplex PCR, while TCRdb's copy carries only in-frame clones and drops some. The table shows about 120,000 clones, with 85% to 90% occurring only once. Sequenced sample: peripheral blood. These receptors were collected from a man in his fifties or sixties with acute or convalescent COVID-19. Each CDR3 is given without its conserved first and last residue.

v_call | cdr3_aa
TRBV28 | AGQSGNEKLF
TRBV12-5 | ASGLTRDRSPPPRQY
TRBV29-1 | SVATFKDRTYEQY
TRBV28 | ASSPPRRDRVPEQY
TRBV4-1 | ASSQLEKGTEAF
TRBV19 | ASSIGTGGNEQY
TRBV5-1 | ASSLAGGNYGYT
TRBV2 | ASSWDRADEAF
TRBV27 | ASSLTSGTLYEQY
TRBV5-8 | ASIPQTSGGADTQY
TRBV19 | ASKIQGSTGELF
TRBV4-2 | ASSPQDRNAYEQY
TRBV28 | ASSVQGSNEKLF
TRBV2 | ASGTKETQY